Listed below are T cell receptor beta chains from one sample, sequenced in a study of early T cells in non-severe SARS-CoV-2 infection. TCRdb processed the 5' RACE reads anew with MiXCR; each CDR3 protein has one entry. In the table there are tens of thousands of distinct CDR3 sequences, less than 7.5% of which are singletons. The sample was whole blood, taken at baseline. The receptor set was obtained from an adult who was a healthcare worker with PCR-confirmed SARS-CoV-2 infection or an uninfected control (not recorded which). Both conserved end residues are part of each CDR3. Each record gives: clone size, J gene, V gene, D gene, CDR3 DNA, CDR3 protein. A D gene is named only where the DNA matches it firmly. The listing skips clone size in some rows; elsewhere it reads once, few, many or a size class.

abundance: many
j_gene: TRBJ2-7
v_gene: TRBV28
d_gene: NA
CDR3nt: TGTGCCAGCAGTTTAGGCGGGGAGCAGTACTTC
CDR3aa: CASSLGGEQYF

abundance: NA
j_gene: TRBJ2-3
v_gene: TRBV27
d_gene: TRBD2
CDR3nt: TGTGCCAGCAGTTTACAGCTAGCGGGAACAGATACGCAGTATTTT
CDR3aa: CASSLQLAGTDTQYF

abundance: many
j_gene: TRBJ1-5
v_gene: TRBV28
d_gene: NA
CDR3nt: TGTGCCAGCAGCCCCGGGCAGCCAGGGCCCCAGCATTTT
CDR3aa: CASSPGQPGPQHF

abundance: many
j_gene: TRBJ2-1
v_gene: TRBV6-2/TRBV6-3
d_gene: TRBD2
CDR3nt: TGTGCCAGCAGGGGACTAGCGGGTACAACTTCCCCCTACAATGAGCAGTTCTTC
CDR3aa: CASRGLAGTTSPYNEQFF

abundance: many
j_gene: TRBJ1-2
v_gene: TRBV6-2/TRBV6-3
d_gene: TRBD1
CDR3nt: TGTGCCAGCACCGACCCCGGGGCCAGGGGGCATGGCTACACCTTC
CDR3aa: CASTDPGARGHGYTF

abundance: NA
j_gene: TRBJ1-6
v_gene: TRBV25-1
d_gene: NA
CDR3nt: TGTGCCAGCAGTGAATCTGACGAAAGCTCCTATAATTCACCCCTCCACTTT
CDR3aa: CASSESDESSYNSPLHF

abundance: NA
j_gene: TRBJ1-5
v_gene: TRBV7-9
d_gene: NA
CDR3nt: TGTGCCAGCAGCTTCGGACAGCAGAATCAGCCCCAGCATTTT
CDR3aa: CASSFGQQNQPQHF

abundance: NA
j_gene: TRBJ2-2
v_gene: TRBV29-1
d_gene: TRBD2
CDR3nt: TGCAGCGTTTTCGCGGGGGGCACCGGGGAGCTGTTTTTT
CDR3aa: CSVFAGGTGELFF

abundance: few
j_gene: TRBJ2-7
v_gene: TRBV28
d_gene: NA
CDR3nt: TGTGCCAGCAGTTTTATCGACAGATCCTACGAGCAGTACTTC
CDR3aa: CASSFIDRSYEQYF

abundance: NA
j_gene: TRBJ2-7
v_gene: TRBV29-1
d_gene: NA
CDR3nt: TGCAGCGTTGCGGCCGAGAGTTACGAGCAGTACTTC
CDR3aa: CSVAAESYEQYF

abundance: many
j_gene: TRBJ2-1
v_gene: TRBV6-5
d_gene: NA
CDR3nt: TGTGCCAGCAGTTACTCGACGCCGGAAGGACTTGAGCAGTTCTTC
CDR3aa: CASSYSTPEGLEQFF

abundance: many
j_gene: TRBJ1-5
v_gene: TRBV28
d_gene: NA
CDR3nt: TGTGCCAGCAGTTTGGGGCAGGGAGTACAGCCCCAGCATTTT
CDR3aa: CASSLGQGVQPQHF

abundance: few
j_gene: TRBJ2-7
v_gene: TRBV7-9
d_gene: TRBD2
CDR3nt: TGTGCCAGCAGCTTAGAAATAGCGGGAGGAGACGAGCAGTACTTC
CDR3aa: CASSLEIAGGDEQYF

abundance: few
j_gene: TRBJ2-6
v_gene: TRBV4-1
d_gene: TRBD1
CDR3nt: TGCGCCAGCAGACCCGGACAGGGAAGCGGGGCCAACGTCCTGACTTTC
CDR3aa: CASRPGQGSGANVLTF

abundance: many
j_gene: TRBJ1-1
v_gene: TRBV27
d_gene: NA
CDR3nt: TGTGCCAGCAGTACTCCAAGTCAGGGGCAGGCTGAAGCTTTCTTT
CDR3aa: CASSTPSQGQAEAFF

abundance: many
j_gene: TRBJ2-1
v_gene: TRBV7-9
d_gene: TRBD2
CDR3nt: TGTGCCAGCAGCTTAGACGGGAGGCCCTACAATGAGCAGTTCTTC
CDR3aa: CASSLDGRPYNEQFF

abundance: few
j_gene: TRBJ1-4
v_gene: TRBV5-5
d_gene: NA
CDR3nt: TGTGCCAGCAGCCCGTACTTTGCAACTAATGAAAAACTGTTTTTT
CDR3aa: CASSPYFATNEKLFF

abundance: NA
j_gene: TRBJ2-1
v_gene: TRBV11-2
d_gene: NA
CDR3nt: TGTGCCAGCAGCGCTGCTAGCGACGAGCAGTTCTTC
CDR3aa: CASSAASDEQFF

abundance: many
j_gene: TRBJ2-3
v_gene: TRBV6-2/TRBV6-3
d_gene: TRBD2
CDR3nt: TGTGCCAGCAGCCCTAGCGGGACAGATACGCAGTATTTT
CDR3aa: CASSPSGTDTQYF

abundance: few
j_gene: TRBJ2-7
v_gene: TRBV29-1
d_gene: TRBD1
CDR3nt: TGCAGCGTCGAAACGTTGACAGGGTACGAGCAGTACTTC
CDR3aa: CSVETLTGYEQYF

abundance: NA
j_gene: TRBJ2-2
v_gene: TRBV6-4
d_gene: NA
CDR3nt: TGTGCCAGCAGTGACTCGGCAAGAGCGAACACCGGGGAGCTGTTTTTT
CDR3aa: CASSDSARANTGELFF

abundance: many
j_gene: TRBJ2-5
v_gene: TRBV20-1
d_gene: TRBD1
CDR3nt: TGCAGTGCTAGTTCGGGGACAGGGTGGCAAGAGACCCAGTACTTC
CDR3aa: CSASSGTGWQETQYF

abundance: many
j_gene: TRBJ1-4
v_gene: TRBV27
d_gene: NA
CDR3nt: TGTGCCAGCAGCCCATGGTCCAACGAAAAACTGTTTTTT
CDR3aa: CASSPWSNEKLFF

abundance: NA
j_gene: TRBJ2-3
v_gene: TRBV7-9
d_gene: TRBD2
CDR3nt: TGTGCCAGCAGCTGGAGCGGGAGGGCCACAGATACGCAGTATTTT
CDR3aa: CASSWSGRATDTQYF

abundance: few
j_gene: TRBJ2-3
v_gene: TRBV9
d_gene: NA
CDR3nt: TGTGCCAGCAGCAGAGAACGCACAGATACGCAGTATTTT
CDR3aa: CASSRERTDTQYF

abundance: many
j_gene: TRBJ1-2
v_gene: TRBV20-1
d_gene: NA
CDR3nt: TGCAGTGCTAGAGATCTCGGGGGAGGCTACACCTTC
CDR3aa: CSARDLGGGYTF

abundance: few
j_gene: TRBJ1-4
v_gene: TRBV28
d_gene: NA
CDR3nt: TGTGCCAGCACCTCAGGTTCCACTAATGAAAAACTGTTTTTT
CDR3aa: CASTSGSTNEKLFF

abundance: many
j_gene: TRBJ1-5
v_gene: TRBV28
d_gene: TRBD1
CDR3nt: TGTGCCAGCAGTTTATTGGGACAGGCTAGCAATCAGCCCCAGCATTTT
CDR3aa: CASSLLGQASNQPQHF

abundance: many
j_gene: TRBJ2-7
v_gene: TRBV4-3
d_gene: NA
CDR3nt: TGCGCCAGCAGCCAAAGACGTTCCGGGACCCCAGGCGACGAGCAGTACTTC
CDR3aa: CASSQRRSGTPGDEQYF

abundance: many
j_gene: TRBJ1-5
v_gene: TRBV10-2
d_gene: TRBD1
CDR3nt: TGCGCCAGCAGTGGATCAGAGGACAGGCTTGGGCAGCCCCAGCATTTT
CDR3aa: CASSGSEDRLGQPQHF

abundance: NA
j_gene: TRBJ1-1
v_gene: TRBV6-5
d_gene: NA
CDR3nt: TGTGCCAGCACCAAAGGTCTATCTAACACTGAAGCTTTCTTT
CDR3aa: CASTKGLSNTEAFF